What follows are 21 T cell receptor beta chains derived from one specimen sequenced in a study of tumor and adjacent non-tumor tissue in lung cancer. The template was RNA from unsorted bulk tissue. TCRbeta libraries were built with three rounds of nested PCR, modified from ARM-PCR. TCRdb re-analysed the multiplex PCR reads in MiXCR, keeping a single row per CDR3 protein. The repertoire holds approximately 75,000 distinct CDR3 sequences, roughly 73% seen once, with 10% to 15% in the top ten. The sample comprised lung tumor tissue. All receptors come from a woman between 45 and 65 years old with non-small cell lung cancer.

Notes on this clonotype: This likely comes from a read error, as the CDR3 has no conserved phenylalanine or tryptophan at its end. The chain couples TRBV12-3 or TRBV12-4 to TRBJ1-5; D unresolved. The CDR3 loop spans 13 amino acids. The CDR3 loop is CASTLNSDQPQHS. DNA of the CDR3: TGTGCCAGCACCCTAAACAGCGATCAACCCCAGCATTCT.

A note on this clonotype: The final CDR3 position lacks the conserved phenylalanine or tryptophan, pointing to a likely read error. No DNA is shown, since the ends of the CDR3 on it are uncertain; the CDR3 is the one TCRdb lists. V usage is TRBV12-3 or TRBV12-4 and J usage is TRBJ1-5; the table's D call, TRBD1, was not checked against the DNA. The CDR3 spans 15 residues, counting both ends. CDR3 region: CASSFRQGGNQPPHS.

This clonotype was recorded once. The chain is built from TRBV11-3 and TRBJ2-1; no firm D call. CDR3 length: 15 residues. V shed 1 base and J shed 12 bases, with 19 bases lying between them. Germline CDR1 SGHNT, CDR2 YENEEA. In DNA, the CDR3 is TGTGCCAGCAGCTTAGCGGGCGGCTCTTACAATTGGCAGTTCTTC. Amino acids: CASSLAGGSYNWQFF.

This clonotype was seen many times. The J gene is TRBJ2-1, the V gene TRBV7-9; 11 nucleotides match TRBD2. CDR3 length: 21 residues. The germline V gene has CDR1 SEHNR and CDR2 FQNEAQ (reference sequence). Germline trimming cut 3 bases from V and 0 bases from J; bases unmatched to any gene: 16. The CDR3 sequence is CASSFPLRLAGGKGSYNEQFF. The DNA of the CDR3 is TGTGCCAGCAGCTTCCCCCTGAGGCTAGCGGGAGGTAAGGGCTCCTACAATGAGCAGTTCTTC.

By proportion, this clonotype is medium-sized. The rearrangement uses TRBV11-2 and TRBJ2-7, with a possible D match to TRBD1 (5 bases). The CDR3 runs 15 residues. V dropped 5 bases and J dropped 2 bases, with 16 bases sitting between them. Germline-derived CDR1 and CDR2 are SGHAT and FQNNGV. The CDR3: CASSRMRYRTYEQYF. In DNA form, the CDR3 reads TGTGCCAGCAGCCGAATGCGGTACAGGACCTACGAGCAGTACTTC.

To note about this clonotype: At one end the junction does not follow the germline gene, possibly because of a read error. This chain uses TRBV12-3 or TRBV12-4 with TRBJ2-1, with TRBD1 identical over 9 bases. CDR3 size: 15 residues. CDR3 amino acids: CASSFPGQGSNEQLF. CDR3 coding DNA: TGTGCCAGCAGTTTCCCGGGACAGGGATCTAATGAGCAGCTCTTC.

As to this clonotype: One end of the junction varies from germline; a read error may be responsible. DNA for the CDR3: TGTACCAGCAGGGGGACGGAGAATGGGTATGGCTATACCTTC. As protein: CTSRGTENGYGYTF. The chain has TRBV12-3 or TRBV12-4 and TRBJ1-2; the match to TRBD1 covers 7 bases. This CDR3 spans 14 amino acids.

With regard to this clonotype: At one end, the junction sequence differs from germline, possibly due to a read error. The V and J genes are TRBV12-3 or TRBV12-4 and TRBJ2-7; tentative D call: TRBD1 (7 bases). The length of the CDR3 is 14 residues. CDR3 bases: TGTGCCAGCAGTATGACAGGGACTTACAACGAGCAATACTTC. Its translation: CASSMTGTYNEQYF.

The chain links TRBV6-2 or TRBV6-3 to TRBJ2-1; the D gene is possibly TRBD2 (6 bases). V lost 4 bases, J lost 13 bases, and 26 bases lay in between. The CDR3 contains 16 residues. Germline-derived CDR1 and CDR2 are MNHEY and SVGEGT. The CDR3 DNA reads TGTGCCAGCAGTTCCTTCGGCGGGATAGGGTTTGGTGATCAGTTCTTC. Amino acid sequence: CASSSFGGIGFGDQFF.

A word on this clonotype: A read error may produce the germline difference seen at one junction end. This chain joins TRBV11-2 and TRBJ1-5; maybe TRBD1 (5 bases). CDR1 and CDR2 (germline): SGHAT, FQNNGV. This CDR3 has 15 residues. CDR3 in DNA: TGTGCCAGCAGCGCGGTGGGGGTTAACAATCAGCCTCAGCATTTT. Protein sequence: CASSAVGVNNQPQHF.

Comment on this clonotype: Sequence at one end of the junction differs from germline and may be a read error. The chain couples TRBV29-1 to TRBJ2-7; D might be TRBD2 (5 bases). The germline V gene has CDR1 SQVTM and CDR2 ANQGSEA. This CDR3 region has 11 residues. The CDR3 loop is CSVSRDGELYF. CDR3 DNA: TGCAGCGTCTCCCGGGATGGCGAGCTGTACTTC.

The chain has TRBV6-1 and TRBJ2-2; TRBD2 aligns across 10 bases. This CDR3 region has 13 residues. Germline CDR1 MNHNS, CDR2 SASEGT. The CDR3, as DNA: TGTGCTAGCGGGACTAGCGTAGCTGAGGAGCTGTTTTTT. Residues: CASGTSVAEELFF.

V usage is TRBV29-1 and J usage is TRBJ2-7; a possible D gene is TRBD1 (5 bases). Germline V gene sequence: CDR1 SQVTM, CDR2 ANQGSEA. There are 12 residues in the CDR3. DNA of the CDR3: TGCAACGTAATCGCGGTGACAGACGAGCAGTACTTC. This sequence encodes CNVIAVTDEQYF.

This clonotype was counted between two and nine times. One base away lies a much larger clone, so this may be a sequencing read error. The rearrangement uses TRBV11-2 and TRBJ2-1; D remains ambiguous. Germline values: CDR1 SGHAT, CDR2 FQNNGV. This CDR3 comprises 16 residues. This CDR3 reads CASSVDSLSTYNEQFF. The CDR3 nucleotides are TGTGCCAGCAGCGTAGATTCTCTGTCCACCTACAATGAGCAGTTCTTC.

On this clonotype itself: Its ends do not fully match the called genes, so a read error is possible. The rearrangement joins TRBV28 to TRBJ1-6; possibly TRBD1 for D (6 bases). This CDR3 region has 14 residues. Germline lookup yields CDR1 MDHEN and CDR2 SYDVKM. CDR3 protein: CTSSGQMDNSPLHF. CDR3 nucleotides: TGTACCAGCAGTGGACAGATGGACAATTCACCCCTCCACTTT.

With respect to this clonotype: Its ends do not fully match the called genes, so a read error is possible. The chain links TRBV29-1 to TRBJ2-3, with D perhaps given as TRBD1 or TRBD2 (5 bases each). The CDR3 covers 17 residues. Germline lookup yields CDR1 SQVTM and CDR2 ANQGSEA. The CDR3 sequence: CSVEESKGPHRKDMQYF. The CDR3 region has the DNA TGCAGCGTTGAAGAGTCAAAGGGACCCCACCGAAAAGATATGCAGTATTTT.

Remarks on this clonotype: At one boundary the junction diverges from the germline segment, which might be a read error. The chain carries TRBV6-5 and TRBJ1-6; weak D call: TRBD1 (6 bases). This CDR3 contains 15 residues. Germline V gene lookup returns CDR1 MNHEY and CDR2 SVGAGI. CDR3 DNA sequence: TGTGCCAGCAGTCAACAGGGACTGGGTAATTCACCTCTCCACTTT. Its protein product is CASSQQGLGNSPLHF.

This chain uses TRBV6-5 with TRBJ2-5, with no clear D. Deletions cut 7 bases from V and 4 bases from J, with 13 bases between. Germline values: CDR1 MNHEY, CDR2 SVGAGI. This CDR3 is built from 13 residues. CDR3 bases: TGTGCCAGCAATTATGACATGGGAGAGACCCAGTACTTC. It translates to CASNYDMGETQYF.

Notes on this clonotype: This sequence may be a read error, since a much larger clone differs from it by one base. V gene TRBV28 combines with J gene TRBJ1-5, with a tentative D call TRBD1 (5 bases). Trimming pared 8 bases from V and 8 bases from J, leaving 10 bases between. The CDR3 contains 11 residues. The germline CDR1 and CDR2 sequences are MDHEN and SYDVKM. CDR3 protein: CASGGNEPQHF. DNA for the CDR3: TGTGCCAGCGGGGGTAATGAGCCCCAGCATTTT.

This rearrangement joins TRBV6-4 to TRBJ2-1; D gene uncertain. The germline CDR1 and CDR2 sequences are MRHNA and SNTAGT. This CDR3 is 13 amino acids long. V lost 6 bases and J lost 7, with 13 bases in between. CDR3 region: CASSVQETNEQFF. The CDR3, as DNA: TGTGCCAGCAGCGTGCAGGAGACAAATGAGCAGTTCTTC.

This clonotype was recorded once. In this CDR3 the conserved last residue, phenylalanine or tryptophan, is missing, so a read error is likely. V and J are TRBV3-1 and TRBJ2-1; D unresolved. Germline V gene sequence: CDR1 LGHDT, CDR2 YNNKEL (reference sequence). With 1 base removed from V and 5 bases from J, the gap between germline ends came to 6 bases. The CDR3 covers 13 residues. Written as DNA, the CDR3 is TGTGCCAGCAGCCAAGGGGTTGACAATGAGCAGTTCTTA. This sequence encodes CASSQGVDNEQFL.